This TCR beta chain was documented in a study of T cell clonality in common variable immunodeficiency. At least ten counts were recorded for this clone. Its antigen is still unknown. The read falls 3 residues short of the CDR3 end, and the missing part is taken from the germline J gene. Using immunoSEQ multiplex PCR, the repertoire was profiled, and TCRdb retains in-frame clones only, with some absent. Observed in the sample are some 28,000 clones, none of them singletons. Study-wide points: In common variable immunodeficiency, TCR beta chains reportedly carried fewer deletions and N-nucleotide insertions.

Germline CDR1 SGHVS, CDR2 FNYEAQ. V was clipped by 4 bases and J by 6 bases; unmatched bases: 5. This CDR3 has 15 amino acids. Sequences were obtained from peripheral blood mononuclear cells. This chain links TRBV7-6 with TRBJ1-4, with 10 bases that match TRBD1. This TCR was sampled from a human donor with common variable immunodeficiency. CDR3 in amino acids: CASSSSGTGDEKLFF. The DNA read from the CDR3 is TGTGCCAGCAGCTCCTCCGGGACAGGGGATGAAAAA. Full variable domain (rest looked up from reference TRBV7-6 and TRBJ1-4): GAGVSQSPRYKVTKRGQDVALRCDPISGHVSLYWYRQALGQGPEFLTYFNYEAQQDKSGLPNDRFSAERPEGSISTLTIQRTEQRDSAMYRCASSSSGTGDEKLFFGSGTQLSVL.